This T cell receptor beta chain was retrieved from a study of T cell responses to AZD1222 COVID-19 vaccine. Clones were read by immunoSEQ multiplex PCR, and TCRdb kept only the in-frame ones, dropping some. The sample consists of some 110,000 clones, 85% to 90% of them appearing once. There are 13 residues in the CDR3. Germline values: CDR1 SGHNT, CDR2 YYREEE (reference sequence). V lost 5 bases to trimming and J lost 8 bases, with 14 bases between them. The rearrangement joins TRBV5-4 to TRBJ2-4; possibly TRBD1 for D (6 bases). The source of this sequence is an adult who received the AZD1222 COVID-19 vaccine. This specimen was peripheral blood, taken 28 days after the second AZD1222 dose. The CDR3 DNA follows: TGTGCCAGCAGACTACAGGGTGGGGACATTCAGTACTTC. It specifies CASRLQGGDIQYF.